The clone carrying this TCR beta chain was recorded many times. Using its own MiXCR run on the 5' RACE reads, TCRdb lists one record per CDR3 protein. The sample holds about 250,000 distinct CDR3 sequences, roughly 3.7% seen once. This sample is part of a study of T cells after yellow fever vaccination. The source is a man aged 18 to 30 who received the YFV17D yellow fever vaccine. The starting material was PBMCs, obtained 15 days after the yellow fever booster vaccination.

The CDR3 bases are TGTGCCAGCAGCTGGGGACCGCCGTACGAGCAGTACGTC. It translates to CASSWGPPYEQYV. The rearrangement joins TRBV6-6 to TRBJ2-7; D possibly matches TRBD1 or TRBD2 (5 bases each). Germline V gives CDR1 MNHNY, CDR2 SVGAGI (reference sequence). This CDR3 is built from 13 residues. V lost 6 bases to trimming and J lost 4 bases, with 13 bases between them.